This T cell receptor beta chain is from a study of blood T cells in healthy people across ages. This clonotype appeared many times. A sample-barcoded 5' primer and a J-beta primer mix were used in a second PCR of roughly 6 to 11 cycles. TCRdb passed the 5' RACE reads through MiXCR, listing each CDR3 protein once. The sample carries approximately 780,000 distinct CDR3 sequences, roughly 25% recorded once. This CDR3 region has 16 residues. CDR1 is ENHRY, CDR2 SYGVKD, per germline. V was shortened by 3 bases and J by 4 bases, with 13 bases between the two germline ends. This sample also belongs to another study, concerning T cells of mothers and their children.

Sample: blood. The clonotype was recovered from a boy aged 5-17 years in good health. The chain links TRBV10-3 to TRBJ2-6; perhaps TRBD1 as D (6 bases). The CDR3 DNA reads TGTGCCATCAGTGACAAACAGGGATCCGGGGCCAACGTCCTGACTTTC. Its translation: CAISDKQGSGANVLTF.